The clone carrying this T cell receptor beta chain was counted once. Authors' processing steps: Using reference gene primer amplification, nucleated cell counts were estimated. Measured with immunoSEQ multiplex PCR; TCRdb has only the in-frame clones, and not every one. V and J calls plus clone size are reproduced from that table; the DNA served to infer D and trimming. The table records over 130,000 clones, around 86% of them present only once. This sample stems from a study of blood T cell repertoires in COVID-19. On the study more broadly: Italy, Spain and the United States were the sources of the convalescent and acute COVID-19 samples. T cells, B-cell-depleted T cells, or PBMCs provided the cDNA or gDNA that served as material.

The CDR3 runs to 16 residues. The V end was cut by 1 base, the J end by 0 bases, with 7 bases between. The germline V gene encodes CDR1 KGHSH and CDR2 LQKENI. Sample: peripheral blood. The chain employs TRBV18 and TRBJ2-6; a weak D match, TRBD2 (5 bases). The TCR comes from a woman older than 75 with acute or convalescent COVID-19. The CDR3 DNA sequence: TGTGCCAGCTCACCACTGGCGGGCTCTGGGGCCAACGTCCTGACTTTC. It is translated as CASSPLAGSGANVLTF.